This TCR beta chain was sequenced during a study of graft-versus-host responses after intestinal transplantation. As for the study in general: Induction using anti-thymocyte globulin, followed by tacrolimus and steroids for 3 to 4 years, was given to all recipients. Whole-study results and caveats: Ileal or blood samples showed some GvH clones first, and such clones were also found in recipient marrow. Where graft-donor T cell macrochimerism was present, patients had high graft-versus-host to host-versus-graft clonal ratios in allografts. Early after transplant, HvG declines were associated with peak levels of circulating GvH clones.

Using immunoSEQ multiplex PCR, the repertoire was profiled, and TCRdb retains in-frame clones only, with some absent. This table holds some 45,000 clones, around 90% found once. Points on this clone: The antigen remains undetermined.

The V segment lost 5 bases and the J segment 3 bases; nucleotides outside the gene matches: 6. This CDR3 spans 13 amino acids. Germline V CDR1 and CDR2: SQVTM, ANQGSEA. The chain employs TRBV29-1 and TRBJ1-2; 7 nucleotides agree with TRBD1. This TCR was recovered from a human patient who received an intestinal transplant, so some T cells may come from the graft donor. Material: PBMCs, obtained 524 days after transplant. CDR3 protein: CSVRDGTDYGYTF. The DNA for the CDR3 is TGCAGCGTTCGGGACGGGACAGACTATGGCTACACCTTC.